Below, 18 T cell receptor beta chains from the same sample are listed, as sequenced in a study of long-term antiretroviral therapy in people with HIV. Version v3.0 of the immunoSEQ assay was performed at survey level. The data were produced by immunoSEQ multiplex PCR, yet TCRdb's version contains in-frame clones alone and is incomplete. The sample carries 19,000 or so clones, approximately 84% recorded once. The source material was unsorted PBMCs, sampled 0.9 years after starting antiretroviral therapy. Every receptor here comes from a young man with HIV.

The chain links TRBV19 to TRBJ2-2; maybe TRBD1 (6 bases). CDR3 length equals 17 residues. Germline CDR1 LNHDA, CDR2 SQIVND (reference sequence). Between the trimmed V and J ends, which lost 8 bases and 7 bases, there was a span of 26 bases. CDR3 in amino acids: CASALGYSGGLGGELFF. DNA for the CDR3: TGTGCCAGTGCTCTGGGTTATTCTGGGGGCCTTGGCGGGGAGCTGTTTTTT.

The chain joins TRBV5-4 to TRBJ1-2; weak D call: TRBD1 (5 bases). Germline-derived CDR1 and CDR2 are SGHNT and YYREEE (reference sequence). The CDR3 has 14 amino acids. Trimming removed 2 bases at V and 5 bases at J, with 13 bases between. The CDR3 spells CASSFSDSLYGYTF. The CDR3 DNA sequence: TGTGCCAGCAGCTTCTCTGACAGCCTGTATGGCTACACCTTC.

The gene calls are TRBV19 and TRBJ1-1; D gene uncertain. In germline, CDR1 is LNHDA, CDR2 SQIVND (reference sequence). The CDR3 length is 15 residues. Between the trimmed V and J ends, which lost 3 bases and 0 bases, there was a span of 11 bases. CDR3 amino acids: CASSIGPEMNTEAFF. For the CDR3, the DNA is TGTGCCAGTAGTATTGGTCCTGAGATGAACACTGAAGCTTTCTTT.

The chain links TRBV6-5 to TRBJ1-1; D is possibly TRBD1 (6 bases). The CDR3 is 13 amino acids. The V end was cut by 4 bases, the J end by 4 bases, with 10 bases between. Per the germline V gene, CDR1 is MNHEY and CDR2 is SVGAGI. CDR3 residues: CASSFRGSTEAFF. The CDR3 nucleotides read TGTGCCAGCAGTTTCAGGGGAAGCACTGAAGCTTTCTTT.

The J gene is TRBJ2-3, the V gene TRBV5-1; a possible D gene is TRBD2 (6 bases). Trimming cost V 0 bases and J 6 bases, with 17 bases left between them. Germline V gene sequence: CDR1 SGHRS, CDR2 YFSETQ. This CDR3 spans 16 amino acids. The CDR3 is CASSLARGGSLDTQYF. The CDR3 DNA sequence: TGCGCCAGCAGCTTGGCCCGGGGAGGTTCACTGGATACGCAGTATTTT.

This chain links TRBV19 with TRBJ1-1; D is possibly TRBD1 (5 bases). V shed 5 bases and J shed 4 bases, with 14 bases lying between them. Germline V gene lookup returns CDR1 LNHDA and CDR2 SQIVND (reference sequence). The CDR3 covers 14 residues. CDR3 DNA: TGTGCCAGTAGTTTCACGGGGGTTAGCACTGAAGCTTTCTTT. This translates into CASSFTGVSTEAFF.

The chain employs TRBV27 and TRBJ1-3; D is uncertain. V shed 4 bases and J shed 1 base, with 11 bases lying between them. This CDR3 spans 15 amino acids. Germline V CDR1 and CDR2: MNHEY, SMNVEV (reference sequence). Here the CDR3 reads CASSWQSGSGNTIYF. The CDR3 coding sequence is TGTGCCAGCAGTTGGCAGAGCGGATCTGGAAACACCATATATTTT.

The V and J genes are TRBV7-3 and TRBJ2-3; 9 nucleotides align to TRBD1. The CDR3 runs 14 residues. In germline, CDR1 is SGHTA, CDR2 FQGTGA. The V gene end was trimmed by 5 bases and the J gene end by 4 bases; junction bases not matched to a gene: 4. In DNA form, the CDR3 reads TGTGCCAGCAGCACAGGGGGCGACCCAGATACGCAGTATTTT. This gives the protein CASSTGGDPDTQYF. The full variable domain, with the rest looked up from reference TRBV7-3 and TRBJ2-3, is GAGVSQTPSNKVTEKGKYVELRCDPISGHTALYWYRQSLGQGPEFLIYFQGTGAADDSGLPNDRFFAVRPEGSVSTLKIQRTERGDSAVYLCASSTGGDPDTQYFGPGTRLTVL.

The genes are TRBV5-1 and TRBJ1-2; D is ambiguous. The germline V gene has CDR1 SGHRS and CDR2 YFSETQ. V was trimmed by 0 bases and J by 10 bases, leaving 16 bases between them. The CDR3 sequence is 14 residues long. The DNA for the CDR3 is TGCGCCAGCAGCTTGGACGGCCTGCGGGTTGACTACACCTTC. This translates into CASSLDGLRVDYTF.

The chain couples TRBV18 to TRBJ2-7, with 11 bases aligning to TRBD1. Germline V CDR1 and CDR2: KGHSH, LQKENI. The CDR3 is 15 amino acids. J lost 6 bases, V lost 3 bases, and 7 bases had no gene match. The CDR3 loop is CASSPFGTGGGEQYF. CDR3 bases: TGTGCCAGCTCACCTTTTGGGACAGGGGGAGGCGAGCAGTACTTC.

The rearrangement joins TRBV18 to TRBJ2-2, with unresolved D. The V and J ends lost 0 bases and 6 bases respectively, with 14 bases between them. The CDR3 spans 16 residues. Germline values: CDR1 KGHSH, CDR2 LQKENI. Here the CDR3 reads CASSPPREVGAGELFF. Here the CDR3 DNA reads TGTGCCAGCTCACCACCGCGAGAGGTGGGCGCCGGGGAGCTGTTTTTT.

This clone is labeled medium-sized (0.01 to 0.1%). The genes are TRBV11-2 and TRBJ1-3; TRBD1 agrees at 7 bases. Trimming took 0 bases from V and 3 from J; bases not matched to a gene: 2. Germline loops: CDR1 SGHAT, CDR2 FQNNGV. The CDR3 extends over 15 amino acids. CDR3 coding DNA: TGTGCCAGCAGCTTAGAGGGACAGCTTGGAAACACCATATATTTT. The encoded protein is CASSLEGQLGNTIYF.

This clone appeared once. CDR3 loop: CASFSGSSGANVLTF. DNA for the CDR3: TGTGCCAGCTTCTCCGGGAGTTCTGGGGCCAACGTCCTGACTTTC. V gene TRBV19 combines with J gene TRBJ2-6, with a possible D match to TRBD2 (6 bases). Deletions cut 9 bases from V and 1 base from J, with 13 bases between. The V gene's germline CDR1 is LNHDA and CDR2 SQIVND (reference sequence). The CDR3 sequence is 15 residues long.

The J gene is TRBJ1-4, the V gene TRBV28, with D possibly being TRBD1 (5 bases). This CDR3 is built from 16 residues. With 2 bases removed from V and 4 bases from J, the gap between germline ends came to 14 bases. The germline gives CDR1 MDHEN, CDR2 SYDVKM. The CDR3 DNA follows: TGTGCCAGCAGTTTAGGAGGGGCGGAACTTAATGAAAAACTGTTTTTT. This sequence encodes CASSLGGAELNEKLFF. Full variable domain (rest looked up from reference TRBV28 and TRBJ1-4): DVKVTQSSRYLVKRTGEKVFLECVQDMDHENMFWYRQDPGLGLRLIYFSYDVKMKEKGDIPEGYSVSREKKERFSLILESASTNQTSMYLCASSLGGAELNEKLFFGSGTQLSVL.

A single count supports this clone. The chain carries TRBV6-5 and TRBJ2-5; 11 bases align to TRBD2. CDR1 MNHEY and CDR2 SVGAGI come from the germline V gene. V dropped 3 bases and J dropped 5; count of bases not matched to a gene: 8. The CDR3 is made up of 16 amino acids. The CDR3 sequence is CASSYSSGGPRETQYF. The CDR3 DNA is TGTGCCAGCAGTTATTCTAGCGGGGGGCCTAGGGAGACCCAGTACTTC.

The chain is built from TRBV6-5 and TRBJ1-4, with unresolved D. Germline assignment: CDR1 MNHEY and CDR2 SVGAGI. The CDR3 has 14 residues. Trimming shortened V by 4 bases and J by 2 bases, and 8 bases separated the two germline ends. CDR3 residues: CASSWGGTNEKLFF. The CDR3 nucleotides are TGTGCCAGCAGTTGGGGTGGGACTAATGAAAAACTGTTTTTT.

CDR3 nucleotides: TGTGCCACCAGCAGTTCTAGACAGGACTACGAGCAGTACGTC. This codes for CATSSSRQDYEQYV. The chain combines TRBV15 with TRBJ2-7, with D possibly matching TRBD1 (6 bases). Trimming left V 3 bases short and J 3 bases short, with 12 bases between. Germline V lookup: CDR1 LNHNV, CDR2 YYDKDF (reference sequence). There are 14 residues in the CDR3.

V is TRBV21-1 and J is TRBJ1-5. TRBV21-1 is a pseudogene segment. This CDR3 is built from 14 residues. This chain's CDR3 is CASSLWGGNQPQHF. CDR3 bases: TGTGCCAGCAGCTTGTGGGGTGGAAATCAGCCCCAGCATTTT.